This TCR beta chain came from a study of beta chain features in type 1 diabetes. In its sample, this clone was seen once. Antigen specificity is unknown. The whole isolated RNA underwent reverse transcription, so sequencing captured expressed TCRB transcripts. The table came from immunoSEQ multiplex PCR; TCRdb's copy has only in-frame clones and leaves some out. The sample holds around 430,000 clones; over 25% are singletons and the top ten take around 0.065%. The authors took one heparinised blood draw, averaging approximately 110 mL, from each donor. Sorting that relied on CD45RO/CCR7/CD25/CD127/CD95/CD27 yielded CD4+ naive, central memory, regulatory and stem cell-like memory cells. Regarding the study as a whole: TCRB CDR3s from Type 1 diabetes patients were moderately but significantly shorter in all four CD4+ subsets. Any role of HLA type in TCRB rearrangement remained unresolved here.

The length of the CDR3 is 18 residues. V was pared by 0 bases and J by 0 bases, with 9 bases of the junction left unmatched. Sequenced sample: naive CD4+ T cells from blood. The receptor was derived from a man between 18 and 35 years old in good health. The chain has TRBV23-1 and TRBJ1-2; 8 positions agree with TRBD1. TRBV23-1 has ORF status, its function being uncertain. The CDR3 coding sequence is TGCGCCAGCAGTCAATCCCCTCACTGCAGGGGGCCTAACTATGGCTACACCTTC. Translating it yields CASSQSPHCRGPNYGYTF.